This TCR beta chain was identified during a study of blood T cell repertoires in COVID-19. In the authors' workflow: Reference gene primer amplification gave estimated nucleated cell counts. The protocol was immunoSEQ multiplex PCR, while the TCRdb copy is restricted to in-frame clones and leaves out a portion. V and J calls and clone size follow that table, whereas D and trimming were derived from the DNA. In the table there are about 390,000 clones, approximately 90% of which are singletons. Germline V lookup: CDR1 LNHDA, CDR2 SQIVND (reference sequence). This CDR3 has 13 amino acids. The V end lost 8 bases, the J end lost 11 bases, and 18 bases lay between the germline ends.

Sequences were obtained from PBMCs or T cells enriched from blood (not recorded which). This TCR came from a woman in her fifties or sixties who had recovered from COVID-19. V is TRBV19 and J is TRBJ2-2; a possible D gene is TRBD2 (6 bases). The CDR3 region has the DNA TGTGCCAGTTCTATCGTCCACGCGGGAGAGCTGTTTTTT. It translates to CASSIVHAGELFF.